This T cell receptor (beta chain) was captured in a study of blood T cell repertoires in COVID-19. Each participant's cohort was designated according to participant-reported clinical history. Two negative PCRs, clearance, or symptom resolution had been documented for recovered Cohort 3 donors. Unmatched junction bases numbered 9, after V lost 3 bases and J lost 5 bases. This CDR3 comprises 15 residues. The germline gives CDR1 SGHRS, CDR2 YFSETQ. Authors' data handling: Amplification of reference gene primers provided the estimated nucleated cell counts. Assay: immunoSEQ multiplex PCR; the TCRdb copy retains only in-frame clones and omits some. From that table come the V and J calls and clone size; the DNA was used to work out D and trimming. The table records over 200,000 clones, approximately 80% of them present only once.

The source is a man aged 35-49 years who had recovered from COVID-19. J is TRBJ1-1 and V is TRBV5-1; TRBD1 matches at 8 bases. Material: PBMCs or T cells enriched from blood (not recorded which). CDR3 sequence (DNA): TGCGCCAGCAGCTACTCGACAGGGGCCGTGACTGAAGCTTTCTTT. Translating gives CASSYSTGAVTEAFF.